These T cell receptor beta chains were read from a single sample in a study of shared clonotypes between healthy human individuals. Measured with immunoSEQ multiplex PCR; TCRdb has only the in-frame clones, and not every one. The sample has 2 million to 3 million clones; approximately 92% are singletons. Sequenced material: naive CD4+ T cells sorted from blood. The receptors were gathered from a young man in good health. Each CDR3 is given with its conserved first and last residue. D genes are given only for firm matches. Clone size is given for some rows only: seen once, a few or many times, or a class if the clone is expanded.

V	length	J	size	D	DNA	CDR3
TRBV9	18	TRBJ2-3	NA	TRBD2	TGTGCCAGCAGCGTAGAAGGGACTAGCGGGAGATTAACAGATACGCAGTATTTT	CASSVEGTSGRLTDTQYF
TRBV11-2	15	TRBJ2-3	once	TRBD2	TGTGCCAGTAGGAGGCGGGGACTAACCACAGATACGCAGTATTTT	CASRRRGLTTDTQYF
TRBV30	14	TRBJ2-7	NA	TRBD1	TGTGCCTTTACAAATGGACAGGAGGTCGACGAGCAGTACTTC	CAFTNGQEVDEQYF
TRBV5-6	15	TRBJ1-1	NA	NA	TGTGCCAGCAGCTTGGGTATGGCATTGAACACTGAAGCTTTCTTT	CASSLGMALNTEAFF
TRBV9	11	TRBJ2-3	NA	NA	TGTGCCAGCAGCGTAGCAGATACGCAGTATTTT	CASSVADTQYF
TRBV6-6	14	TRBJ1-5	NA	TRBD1	TGTGCCAGCAGAACAGGGACAGAGAATCAGCCCCAGCATTTT	CASRTGTENQPQHF
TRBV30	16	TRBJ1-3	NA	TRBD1	TGTGCCTGGAGTGTCAACAGGGGGCTGGGGGGAAACACCATATATTTT	CAWSVNRGLGGNTIYF
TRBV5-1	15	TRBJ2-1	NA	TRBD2	TGCGCCAGCACCCTTAGGACTAGCGGGGGCAATGAGCAGTTCTTC	CASTLRTSGGNEQFF
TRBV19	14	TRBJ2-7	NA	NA	TGTGCCAGTAGTATCGGGTACGGTTCCTACGAGCAGTACTTC	CASSIGYGSYEQYF
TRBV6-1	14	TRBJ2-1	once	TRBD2	TGTGCCAGCATAAGCGGGAGGGCCGCCAATGAGCAGTTCTTC	CASISGRAANEQFF
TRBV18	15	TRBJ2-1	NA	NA	TGTGCCAGCTCCCCGGGAGTGGGCTCCTACAATGAGCAGTTCTTC	CASSPGVGSYNEQFF
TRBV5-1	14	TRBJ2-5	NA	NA	TGCGCCAGCAGTCGGGACCCGGCAGGGGAGACCCAGTACTTC	CASSRDPAGETQYF
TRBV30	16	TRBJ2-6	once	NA	TGTGCCTGGGCTTCTTGGGGCCCCTCTGGGGCCAACGTCCTGACTTTC	CAWASWGPSGANVLTF
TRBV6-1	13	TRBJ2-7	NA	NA	TGTGCCAGCAGTGGAAAGGGACGATACGAGCAGTACTTC	CASSGKGRYEQYF
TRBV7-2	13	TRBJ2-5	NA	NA	TGTGCCAGCAGCTTAAGACACCCAGAGACCCAGTACTTC	CASSLRHPETQYF
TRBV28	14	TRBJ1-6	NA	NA	TGTGCCAGCAGGGTGAGCTCCTATAATTCACCCCTCCACTTT	CASRVSSYNSPLHF
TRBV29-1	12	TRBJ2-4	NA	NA	TGCAGCGCTTTAAACGGTGAAACCATTCAGTACTTC	CSALNGETIQYF
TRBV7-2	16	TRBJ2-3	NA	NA	TGTGCCAGCAGCGAGCCGCCAAGCCGGGGCACAGATACGCAGTATTTT	CASSEPPSRGTDTQYF
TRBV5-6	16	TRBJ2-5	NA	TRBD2	TGTGCCAGCAGCGGCGGGGGACTAGCGGGAATAGAGACCCAGTACTTC	CASSGGGLAGIETQYF
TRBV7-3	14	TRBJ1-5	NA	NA	TGTGCCAGCACCTTAGGGGGACCCCATCAGCCCCAGCATTTT	CASTLGGPHQPQHF
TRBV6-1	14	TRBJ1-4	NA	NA	TGTGCCAGCAGTGAAATATCTCGAGGGGAAAAACTGTTTTTT	CASSEISRGEKLFF
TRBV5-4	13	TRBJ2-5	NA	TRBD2	TGTGCCAGCAGCCAAGCGGGGGGAGAGACCCAGTACTTC	CASSQAGGETQYF
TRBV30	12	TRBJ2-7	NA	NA	TGTGCCTGGAGCGCAAGTGGCTACGAGCAGTACTTC	CAWSASGYEQYF
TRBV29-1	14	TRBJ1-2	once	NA	TGCAGCGTAAGGGGGGCAGGGAATGACTATGGCTACACCTTC	CSVRGAGNDYGYTF
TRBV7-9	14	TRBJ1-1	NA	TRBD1	TGTGCCAGCAGCGTCGGACAGGTGAACACTGAAGCTTTCTTT	CASSVGQVNTEAFF
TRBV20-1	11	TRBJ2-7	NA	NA	TGCAGTGCTAAGAAGTCCTACGAGCAGTACTTC	CSAKKSYEQYF
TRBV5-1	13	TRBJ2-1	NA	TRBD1	TGCGCCAGCAGCTTGAGGGGGCGGAATGAGCAGTTCTTC	CASSLRGRNEQFF
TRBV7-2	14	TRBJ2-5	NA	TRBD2	TGTGCCAGCAGCTCCGGGACTACCCCCGAGACCCAGTACTTC	CASSSGTTPETQYF
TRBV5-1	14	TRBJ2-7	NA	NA	TGCGCCAGCAGCTACGGTTCAAGTAGGTACGAGCAGTACTTC	CASSYGSSRYEQYF
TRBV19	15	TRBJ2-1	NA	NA	TGTGCCAGTAGGAATCGAGGTGGGTCCAACAATGAGCAGTTCTTC	CASRNRGGSNNEQFF
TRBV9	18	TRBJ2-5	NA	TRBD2	TGTGCCAGCAGCGTAGGTAGACTAGCGGGACACGAACAAGAGACCCAGTACTTC	CASSVGRLAGHEQETQYF
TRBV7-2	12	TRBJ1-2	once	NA	TGTGCCAGCAGCTTAGGGGGATATGGCTACACCTTC	CASSLGGYGYTF
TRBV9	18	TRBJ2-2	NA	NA	TGTGCCAGCAGCGTAGAGGTTGGGGGGACCGTTAGCACCGGGGAGCTGTTTTTT	CASSVEVGGTVSTGELFF
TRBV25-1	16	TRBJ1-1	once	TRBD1	TGTGCCAGCACCCCCGGGACAGGGTGGGGGGGCACTGAAGCTTTCTTT	CASTPGTGWGGTEAFF
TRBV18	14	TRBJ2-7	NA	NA	TGTGCCAGCTCACCTGAAGGGATAAGCTACGAGCAGTACTTC	CASSPEGISYEQYF
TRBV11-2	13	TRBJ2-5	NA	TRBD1	TGTGCCAGCAGCTCCACAGGGGTGGGGACCCAGTACTTC	CASSSTGVGTQYF
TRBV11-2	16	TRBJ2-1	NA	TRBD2	TGTGCCAGCAGCTTGGGGACTAGCGGGAGGATCGATGAGCAGTTCTTC	CASSLGTSGRIDEQFF
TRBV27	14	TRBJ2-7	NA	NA	TGTGCCAGCAGTTTGACAGGGAGGTCCTACGAGCAGTACTTC	CASSLTGRSYEQYF
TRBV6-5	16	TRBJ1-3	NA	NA	TGTGCCAGCAGTTACGGACAGTTGAGCTCTGGAAACACCATATATTTT	CASSYGQLSSGNTIYF
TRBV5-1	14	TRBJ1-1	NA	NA	TGCGCCAGCAGCCCGAATACAGAAAACACTGAAGCTTTCTTT	CASSPNTENTEAFF
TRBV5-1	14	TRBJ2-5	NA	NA	TGCGCCAGCAGCTTGTCCACGGTTGGAGAGACCCAGTACTTC	CASSLSTVGETQYF
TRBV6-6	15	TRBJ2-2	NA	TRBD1	TGTGCCAGCAGGACGGGACAGGTGAACACCGGGGAGCTGTTTTTT	CASRTGQVNTGELFF
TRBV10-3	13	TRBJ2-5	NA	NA	TGTGCCATCAGTTCACAGGGTGGGGAGACCCAGTACTTC	CAISSQGGETQYF
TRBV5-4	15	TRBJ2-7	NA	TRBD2	TGTGCCAGCAGCTTGGGGACTAGCGGTTCCTACGAGCAGTACTTC	CASSLGTSGSYEQYF
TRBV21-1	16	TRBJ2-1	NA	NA	TGTGCCAGCAGCAAAGTGGCGACTAGCGGGACGGATGAGCAGTTCTTC	CASSKVATSGTDEQFF
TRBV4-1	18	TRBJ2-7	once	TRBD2	TGCGCCAGCAGCCAAGTCGGATTAGCGGGGGGTCGCACCTACGAGCAGTACTTC	CASSQVGLAGGRTYEQYF
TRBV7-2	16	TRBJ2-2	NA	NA	TGTGCCAGCAGCTTATTACGAGGACAGAACACCGGGGAGCTGTTTTTT	CASSLLRGQNTGELFF
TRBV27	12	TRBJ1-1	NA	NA	TGTGCCAGCGCCCAGAGGAACACTGAAGCTTTCTTT	CASAQRNTEAFF
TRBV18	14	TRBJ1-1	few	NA	TGTGCCAGCTCACCCATGACTATGAACACTGAAGCTTTCTTT	CASSPMTMNTEAFF
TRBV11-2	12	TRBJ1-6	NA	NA	TGTGCCAGCAGCAGTTATAATTCACCCCTCCACTTT	CASSSYNSPLHF
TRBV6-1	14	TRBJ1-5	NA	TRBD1	TGTGCCAGCAGTGCTCGGACAGGGGAACAGCCCCAGCATTTT	CASSARTGEQPQHF
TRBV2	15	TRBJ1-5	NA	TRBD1	TGTGCCAGCAGCAGGACAGGGATTAGCAATCAGCCCCAGCATTTT	CASSRTGISNQPQHF
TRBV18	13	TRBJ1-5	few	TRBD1	TGTGCCAGCTCGACAGGGGAAAATCAGCCCCAGCATTTT	CASSTGENQPQHF
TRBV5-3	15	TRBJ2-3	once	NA	TGTGCCAGAAGCGAGAAAGGGGGGCCTCCAGATACGCAGTATTTT	CARSEKGGPPDTQYF
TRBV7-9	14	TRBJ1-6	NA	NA	TGTGCCAGCAGCTCCACAGGGTATAATTCACCCCTCCACTTT	CASSSTGYNSPLHF
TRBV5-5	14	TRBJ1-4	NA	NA	TGTGCCAGCAGCTTGTGGGGGTTGGATGAAAAACTGTTTTTT	CASSLWGLDEKLFF
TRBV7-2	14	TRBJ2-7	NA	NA	TGTGCCAGCAGCTTAGAGGGTCTTGGCTACGAGCAGTACTTC	CASSLEGLGYEQYF
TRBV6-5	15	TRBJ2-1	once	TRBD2	TGTGCCAGCAGTCGCCCTAGCGGGGCCTGGAATGAGCAGTTCTTC	CASSRPSGAWNEQFF
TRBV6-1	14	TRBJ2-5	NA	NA	TGTGCCAGCAGTGAAGGCACCGTGCGAGAGACCCAGTACTTC	CASSEGTVRETQYF
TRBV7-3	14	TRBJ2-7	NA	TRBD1	TGTGCCAGCAGCTTACAGGGGGCGGGGTACGAGCAGTACTTC	CASSLQGAGYEQYF